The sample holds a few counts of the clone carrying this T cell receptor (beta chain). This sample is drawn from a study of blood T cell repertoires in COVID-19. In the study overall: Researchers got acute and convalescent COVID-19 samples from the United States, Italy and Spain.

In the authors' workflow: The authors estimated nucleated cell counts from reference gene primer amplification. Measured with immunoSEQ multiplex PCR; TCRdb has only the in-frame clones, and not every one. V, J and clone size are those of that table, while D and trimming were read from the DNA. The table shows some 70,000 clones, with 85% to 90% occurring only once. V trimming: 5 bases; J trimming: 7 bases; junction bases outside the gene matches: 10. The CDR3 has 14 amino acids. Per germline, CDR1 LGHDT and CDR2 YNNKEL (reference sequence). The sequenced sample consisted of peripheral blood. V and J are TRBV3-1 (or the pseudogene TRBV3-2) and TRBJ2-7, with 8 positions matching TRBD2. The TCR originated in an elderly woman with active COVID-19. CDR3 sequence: CASSSRGGLEEQYF. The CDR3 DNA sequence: TGTGCCAGCAGCTCCCGGGGGGGACTTGAGGAGCAGTACTTC.